One and the same sample provided the 19 T cell receptor beta chains below, sequenced in a study of cytomegalovirus exposure and HLA in healthy donors. Sequenced by immunoSEQ multiplex PCR; TCRdb stores in-frame clones only, minus some. The sample lists 150,000 or so clones; 85% to 90% were seen once. Sequences were obtained from PBMCs. These receptors were collected from a woman in her late teens or twenties in good health and CMV-seropositive.

This clone appeared a single time. V is TRBV11-3 and J is TRBJ2-3; 8 bases fit TRBD1. V was clipped by 5 bases and J by 2 bases; unmatched bases: 6. This CDR3 has 15 residues. From germline, CDR1 is SGHNT and CDR2 YENEEA. The DNA for the CDR3 is TGTGCCAGCAGCCCAGGACAGGGCTACACAGATACGCAGTATTTT. As protein: CASSPGQGYTDTQYF. Filled out from reference TRBV11-3 and TRBJ2-3, the complete variable domain reads EAGVVQSPRYKIIEKKQPVAFWCNPISGHNTLYWYLQNLGQGPELLIRYENEEAVDDSQLPKDRFSAERLKGVDSTLKIQPAELGDSAVYLCASSPGQGYTDTQYFGPGTRLTVL.

This chain joins TRBV4-1 and TRBJ1-1; 11 nucleotides agree with TRBD1. Per germline, CDR1 MGHRA and CDR2 YSYEKL. This CDR3 is built from 15 residues. After removal of 5 bases from V and 5 bases from J, the junction contained 7 bases not matched to a gene. CDR3 sequence: CASSVRDRGRTEAFF. CDR3 nucleotide sequence: TGCGCCAGCAGCGTACGGGACAGGGGGAGGACTGAAGCTTTCTTT.

As regards this clone: Other DNA sequences in this sample translate to the same CDR3. J is TRBJ2-7 and V is TRBV6-5, with D maybe TRBD1 (5 bases). Germline lookup yields CDR1 MNHEY and CDR2 SVGAGI. The V and J ends lost 3 bases and 1 base respectively, with 10 bases between them. This CDR3 has 14 residues. The CDR3: CASSYGQGSYEQYF. The CDR3 nucleotides are TGTGCCAGCAGTTATGGTCAGGGATCCTACGAGCAGTACTTC.

This clone was detected a few times. The V gene is TRBV28, the J gene TRBJ1-5, with D hard to call. V dropped 3 bases and J dropped 7 bases, with 10 bases sitting between them. The CDR3 length is 13 residues. Germline loops: CDR1 MDHEN, CDR2 SYDVKM. The CDR3 nucleotides are TGTGCCAGCAGTTTCCCCTCTAGCCAGCCCCAGCATTTT. Amino acids: CASSFPSSQPQHF.

The V call is TRBV19, the J call TRBJ1-2; 12 bases fit TRBD1. The V segment lost 9 bases and the J segment 5 bases; nucleotides outside the gene matches: 7. The length of the CDR3 is 14 residues. Germline CDR1 and CDR2: LNHDA and SQIVND (reference sequence). DNA of the CDR3: TGTGCCAGCAGGCGGGGACAGGGGGCATATGGCTACACCTTC. This gives the protein CASRRGQGAYGYTF.

This chain connects TRBV7-2 to TRBJ1-1; D not resolved. V was shortened by 4 bases and J by 4 bases, with 10 bases between the two germline ends. The germline CDR1 and CDR2 sequences are SGHTA and FQGNSA. This CDR3 comprises 13 residues. CDR3 coding DNA: TGTGCCAGCAGCTGGGTCGGGAGCACTGAAGCTTTCTTT. As protein: CASSWVGSTEAFF.

This clone was seen once. This chain connects TRBV6-5 to TRBJ2-7; tentatively, D is TRBD2 (6 bases). Germline V gene lookup returns CDR1 MNHEY and CDR2 SVGAGI. V was trimmed by 3 bases and J by 6 bases, leaving 21 bases between them. The CDR3 sequence is 16 residues long. The CDR3 reads CASSYTTGTGVSEQYF. As DNA, the CDR3 is TGTGCCAGCAGTTATACCACCGGGACGGGGGTGTCCGAGCAGTACTTC.

This chain links TRBV9 with TRBJ2-5, with TRBD2 matching 9 bases. CDR1 SGDLS and CDR2 YYNGEE come from the germline V gene. With V trimmed by 3 bases and J by 4 bases, 7 bases remained unmatched. The CDR3 totals 15 residues. CDR3 nucleotides: TGTGCCAGCAGCGGAAGCGGGGGGAACGGAGAGACCCAGTACTTC. It translates to CASSGSGGNGETQYF.

As to this clone: Other DNA sequences in this specimen translate into the identical CDR3. The chain joins TRBV5-1 to TRBJ2-1; TRBD2 agrees at 7 bases. The ends lost 0 bases at V and 0 bases at J; junction bases unmatched: 3. Germline lookup yields CDR1 SGHRS and CDR2 YFSETQ. The CDR3 has 16 amino acids. The CDR3 DNA reads TGCGCCAGCAGCTTGGCCGGGGGGAGCTCCTACAATGAGCAGTTCTTC. Its translation: CASSLAGGSSYNEQFF.

The chain links TRBV29-1 to TRBJ1-1; no reliable D call. Deletions cut 1 base from V and 0 bases from J, with 6 bases between. Germline V lookup: CDR1 SQVTM, CDR2 ANQGSEA. This CDR3 contains 13 residues. The chain's CDR3 is CSVEGRVNTEAFF. The CDR3 coding sequence is TGCAGCGTTGAAGGGCGGGTGAACACTGAAGCTTTCTTT.

V usage is TRBV7-9 and J usage is TRBJ2-1; TRBD2 might be the D (7 bases). CDR3 length: 15 amino acids. Trimming shortened V by 6 bases and J by 7 bases, and 19 bases separated the two germline ends. Looked up from germline, CDR1 is SEHNR and CDR2 is FQNEAQ (reference sequence). This chain's CDR3 is CASSHPQRGANEQFF. CDR3 bases: TGTGCCAGCAGTCACCCCCAACGGGGGGCTAATGAGCAGTTCTTC.

This rearrangement joins TRBV5-5 to TRBJ1-1; D is ambiguous. V was trimmed by 1 base and J by 7 bases, leaving 8 bases between them. Germline CDR1 is SGHKS and CDR2 is YYEKEE (reference sequence). CDR3 length: 12 residues. CDR3 DNA sequence: TGTGCCAGCAGCTTGAATGACATTGAAGCTTTCTTT. The encoded protein is CASSLNDIEAFF. Looking up the rest from reference TRBV5-5 and TRBJ1-1 gives the full variable domain: DAGVTQSPTHLIKTRGQQVTLRCSPISGHKSVSWYQQVLGQGPQFIFQYYEKEERGRGNFPDRFSARQFPNYSSELNVNALLLGDSALYLCASSLNDIEAFFGQGTRLTVV.

This chain links TRBV12-5 with TRBJ1-1; D remains ambiguous. CDR3 length: 12 amino acids. V lost 3 bases and J 1 base, leaving 3 bases between the germline ends. In germline, CDR1 is LGHNT, CDR2 FRNRAP. CDR3 sequence reads: CASGFGNTEAFF. CDR3 in DNA: TGTGCTAGTGGTTTCGGGAACACTGAAGCTTTCTTT.

The chain couples TRBV5-1 to TRBJ2-5; TRBD2 is a possible D gene (5 bases). The CDR3 consists of 14 residues. V was pared by 3 bases and J by 1 base, with 10 bases between. Germline V gene data show CDR1 as SGHRS and CDR2 as YFSETQ. The CDR3 region is CASSSGILQETQYF. The DNA of the CDR3 is TGCGCCAGCAGCTCCGGGATCCTCCAAGAGACCCAGTACTTC.

The chain is built from TRBV7-6 and TRBJ2-2, with a weak D call TRBD1 (6 bases). The CDR3 is 16 residues long. Looked up from germline, CDR1 is SGHVS and CDR2 is FNYEAQ. Trimming pared 0 bases from V and 2 bases from J, leaving 10 bases between. The DNA for the CDR3 is TGTGCCAGCAGCTTAGCGGGCAGGGGAAACACCGGGGAGCTGTTTTTT. This codes for CASSLAGRGNTGELFF.

This clone came up a few times. The genes are TRBV5-4 and TRBJ2-4, with a tentative D call TRBD2 (6 bases). Trimming pared 5 bases from V and 0 bases from J, leaving 15 bases between. Germline CDR1 is SGHNT and CDR2 is YYREEE (reference sequence). This CDR3 region has 16 residues. In DNA form, the CDR3 reads TGTGCCAGCAGTTCGGGGGATACCTTAGCCAAAAACATTCAGTACTTC. Translation gives CASSSGDTLAKNIQYF.

This chain joins TRBV5-4 and TRBJ2-3; D remains ambiguous. The CDR3 sequence is 15 residues long. The germline V gene encodes CDR1 SGHNT and CDR2 YYREEE (reference sequence). Trimming cost V 0 bases and J 0 bases, with 8 bases left between them. The CDR3: CASSLGSSSTDTQYF. The CDR3 nucleotides are TGTGCCAGCAGCTTGGGGAGTTCTAGCACAGATACGCAGTATTTT.

V usage is TRBV19 and J usage is TRBJ1-2; a possible D gene is TRBD1 (6 bases). CDR3 length: 13 amino acids. Looked up from germline, CDR1 is LNHDA and CDR2 is SQIVND (reference sequence). The ends were cut back, 8 bases at V and 4 bases at J, with 14 bases in the middle. The CDR3: CASRQDPLYGYTF. In DNA form, the CDR3 reads TGTGCCAGTCGACAGGACCCGCTCTATGGCTACACCTTC.

The chain couples TRBV4-3 to TRBJ2-6; 7 positions match TRBD1. CDR1 LGHNA and CDR2 YSLEER come from the germline V gene. CDR3 size: 15 residues. The trim removed 4 bases at V and 9 bases at J, leaving 9 bases unmatched. CDR3 sequence (DNA): TGCGCCAGCAGCCTAGAAGACAGGGAGATCAACGTCCTGACTTTC. Residues: CASSLEDREINVLTF.